The 3 T cell receptor beta chains in this list originate from one sample, sequenced in a study of T cell clonotyping in hematopoietic cell transplantation. Assay: immunoSEQ multiplex PCR; the TCRdb copy retains only in-frame clones and omits some. Of over 10,000 clones listed, about 80% were seen once; the top ten hold under 6.5%. The sample was PBMCs, taken 100 days after allogeneic stem cell transplant. These receptors came from a female patient aged 35 to 55 who had an allogeneic stem cell transplant from a related donor, so T cells may come from the graft donor. Some clones in this sample may be carry-over from other donors' samples.

This clone was found a few times. This chain joins TRBV30 and TRBJ1-1; no clear D gene. Germline loops: CDR1 GTSNPN, CDR2 SVGIG (reference sequence). With 4 bases removed from V and 0 bases from J, the gap between germline ends came to 6 bases. The CDR3 has 12 residues. The chain's CDR3 is CAWKVLNTEAFF. DNA of the CDR3: TGTGCCTGGAAAGTATTGAACACTGAAGCTTTCTTT.

In DNA, the CDR3 is TGTGCCTGGGGACAGACAGACTATATCTACGAGCAGTACTTC. It codes for CAWGQTDYIYEQYF. This chain uses TRBV30 with TRBJ2-7, with TRBD1 as a possible D gene (6 bases). CDR3 size: 14 residues. Germline CDR1 GTSNPN, CDR2 SVGIG (reference sequence). V was pared by 5 bases and J by 3 bases, with 17 bases between.

CDR3 residues: CASSLAMETQYF. The CDR3 nucleotides read TGCGCCAGCAGCTTGGCCATGGAGACCCAGTACTTC. V usage is TRBV5-1 and J usage is TRBJ2-5; D call uncertain. CDR1 is SGHRS and CDR2 is YFSETQ in the germline V gene. The ends were cut back, 0 bases at V and 5 bases at J, with 5 bases in the middle. The CDR3 length is 12 residues.